Presented here are 12 T cell receptor beta chains from one specimen sequenced in a study of CD4 T cells in relation to SARS-CoV-2 and coronaviruses. No antigens are known for them. Sequenced by immunoSEQ multiplex PCR; TCRdb stores in-frame clones only, minus some. The data contain 35,000 to 45,000 clones, over 75% of them singletons. Sequenced sample: memory CD4+ T cells from PBMCs, cultured in vitro. The receptors were gathered from an adult with COVID-19.

The V and J genes are TRBV6-5 and TRBJ1-1; 9 bases are a match to TRBD1. This CDR3 comprises 14 residues. Germline CDR1 MNHEY, CDR2 SVGAGI. Trimming cost V 6 bases and J 5 bases; bases outside gene matches: 7. The CDR3 loop is CASSPRTGVTEAFF. The CDR3 nucleotides are TGTGCCAGCAGCCCCCGGACAGGGGTTACTGAAGCTTTCTTT.

The chain carries TRBV30 and TRBJ2-7, with 7 bases lining up with TRBD1. Germline V gene lookup returns CDR1 GTSNPN and CDR2 SVGIG (reference sequence). The CDR3 runs 16 residues. Unmatched junction bases numbered 11, after V lost 0 bases and J lost 3 bases. CDR3 amino acids: CAWSVRWTGRNYEQYF. The CDR3 nucleotides read TGTGCCTGGAGTGTACGGTGGACAGGCAGGAACTACGAGCAGTACTTC.

The chain has TRBV2 and TRBJ1-1, with TRBD1 identical over 8 bases. The V gene's germline CDR1 is SNHLY and CDR2 FYNNEI. Germline trimming cut 7 bases from V and 7 bases from J; bases unmatched to any gene: 11. The CDR3 consists of 14 residues. The CDR3 region is CASTDGRGRIEAFF. The DNA of the CDR3 is TGTGCCAGCACCGACGGCAGGGGGCGAATTGAAGCTTTCTTT.

DNA of the CDR3: TGTGCCAGCAGCCCCTGGGACGGCAATGAGCAGTTCTTC. This gives the protein CASSPWDGNEQFF. The V and J genes are TRBV5-4 and TRBJ2-1; either TRBD1 or TRBD2 may fit D (5 bases each). The CDR3 spans 13 residues. V dropped 4 bases and J dropped 6 bases, with 11 bases sitting between them. Per germline, CDR1 SGHNT and CDR2 YYREEE (reference sequence).

This clone was counted between two and nine times. The chain uses TRBV7-2 and TRBJ2-7; D not resolved. Germline V gene lookup returns CDR1 SGHTA and CDR2 FQGNSA. V was shortened by 1 base and J by 2 bases, with 9 bases between the two germline ends. The CDR3 runs to 14 residues. This CDR3 reads CASSLGGPAYEQYF. The CDR3 bases are TGTGCCAGCAGCTTAGGAGGTCCAGCCTACGAGCAGTACTTC. Full variable domain (remainder filled in from reference TRBV7-2 and TRBJ2-7): GAGVSQSPSNKVTEKGKDVELRCDPISGHTALYWYRQSLGQGLEFLIYFQGNSAPDKSGLPSDRFSAERTGGSVSTLTIQRTQQEDSAVYLCASSLGGPAYEQYFGPGTRLTVT.

The chain has TRBV5-1 and TRBJ2-5; 7 bases are a match to TRBD2. This CDR3 contains 14 residues. Germline V gene sequence: CDR1 SGHRS, CDR2 YFSETQ. J lost 4 bases, V lost 4 bases, and 7 bases had no gene match. The CDR3 protein is CASSRDYRLETQYF. CDR3 sequence (DNA): TGCGCCAGCAGCCGGGACTACCGGTTAGAGACCCAGTACTTC.

This chain links TRBV28 with TRBJ2-7, with a tentative D call TRBD2 (5 bases). Germline V CDR1 and CDR2: MDHEN, SYDVKM. The germline V and J ends were trimmed by 7 bases and 6 bases, with 13 bases remaining between them. The CDR3 consists of 12 residues. This chain's CDR3 is CASTSYEGEQYF. The CDR3 DNA reads TGTGCCAGCACTTCTTATGAGGGCGAGCAGTACTTC.

The CDR3 sequence: CASSVDLIPGSGDTQYF. The CDR3 coding sequence is TGTGCCAGCAGCGTAGACCTTATTCCCGGGAGCGGGGATACGCAGTATTTT. This chain joins TRBV9 and TRBJ2-3; D possibly corresponds to TRBD2 (6 bases). CDR3 length equals 17 residues. The V gene's germline CDR1 is SGDLS and CDR2 YYNGEE. Trimming stripped 0 bases from V and 6 bases from J, with 20 bases between.

This clone showed up just once. The V and J genes are TRBV18 and TRBJ2-3; unclear D gene. The CDR3 is 12 residues long. V lost 2 bases and J 5 bases, leaving 5 bases between the germline ends. CDR1 KGHSH and CDR2 LQKENI come from the germline V gene. The CDR3 DNA reads TGTGCCAGCTCACCAGCAGTAGATACGCAGTATTTT. Protein sequence: CASSPAVDTQYF.

This clone has more than one count but fewer than ten. This rearrangement joins TRBV10-2 to TRBJ2-6, with 8 bases identical to TRBD1. V gave up 4 bases and J gave up 0 bases; unmatched junction bases: 5. Germline CDR1 WSHSY, CDR2 SAAADI. The length of the CDR3 is 17 residues. The CDR3 bases are TGCGCCAGCAGTGGGGGACAGGCAGCCTCTGGGGCCAACGTCCTGACTTTC. This sequence encodes CASSGGQAASGANVLTF.

The chain joins TRBV4-2 to TRBJ2-3; TRBD2 agrees at 11 bases. Germline trimming cut 10 bases from V and 3 bases from J; bases unmatched to any gene: 6. The CDR3 covers 14 residues. Germline-derived CDR1 and CDR2 are LGHNA and YNFKEQ. CDR3 coding DNA: TGTGCCACTGGGCCTAGCGGGAGGACAGATACGCAGTATTTT. Translated: CATGPSGRTDTQYF.

This clone was counted a single time. CDR3 DNA: TGTGCCAGCAGGAGGGAAGCGAACAATGAGCAGTTCTTC. Translating gives CASRREANNEQFF. The gene calls are TRBV2 and TRBJ2-1; possible D gene TRBD2, 5 bases. V dropped 6 bases and J dropped 5 bases, with 11 bases sitting between them. The CDR3 runs to 13 residues. The germline V gene encodes CDR1 SNHLY and CDR2 FYNNEI.